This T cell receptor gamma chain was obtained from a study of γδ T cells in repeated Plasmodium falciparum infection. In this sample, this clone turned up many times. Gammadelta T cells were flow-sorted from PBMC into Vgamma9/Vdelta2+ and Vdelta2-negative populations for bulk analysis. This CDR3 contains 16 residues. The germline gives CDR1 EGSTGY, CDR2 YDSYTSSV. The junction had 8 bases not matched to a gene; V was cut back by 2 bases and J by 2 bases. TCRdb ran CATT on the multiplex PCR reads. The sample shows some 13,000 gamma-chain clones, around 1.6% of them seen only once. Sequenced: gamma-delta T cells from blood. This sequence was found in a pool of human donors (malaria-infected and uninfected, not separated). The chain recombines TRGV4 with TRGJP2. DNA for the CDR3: TGTGCCACCTGGGATGCGGCGGGGAGTAGTGATTGGATCAAGACGTTT. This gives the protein CATWDAAGSSDWIKTF.